Listed here are 28 T cell receptor beta chains from one sample, sequenced in a study of blood T cell repertoires in COVID-19. Libraries were prepared by immunoSEQ multiplex PCR; TCRdb keeps only in-frame clonotypes and omits some of them. This sample has under 250,000 clones, with approximately 90% found just once. The sample consisted of peripheral blood. These receptors all stem from a man over 45 with COVID-19, enrolled during active disease.

This clone has a handful of counts. This chain links TRBV19 with TRBJ1-2; 10 nucleotides align to TRBD1. The CDR3 contains 14 residues. V shed 6 bases and J 7 bases; nucleotides not matched to a gene: 8. Germline assignment: CDR1 LNHDA and CDR2 SQIVND (reference sequence). The CDR3 protein is CASSQTGGVSGYTF. The CDR3 nucleotides are TGTGCCAGTAGCCAGACAGGGGGCGTGAGTGGCTACACCTTC. Supplemented by reference TRBV19 and TRBJ1-2, the full variable domain reads DGGITQSPKYLFRKEGQNVTLSCEQNLNHDAMYWYRQDPGQGLRLIYYSQIVNDFQKGDIAEGYSVSREKKESFPLTVTSAQKNPTAFYLCASSQTGGVSGYTFGSGTRLTVV.

This chain connects TRBV7-9 to TRBJ2-1; 7 positions match TRBD2. The germline V gene encodes CDR1 SEHNR and CDR2 FQNEAQ (reference sequence). The CDR3 totals 13 residues. V shed 8 bases and J 5 bases; nucleotides not matched to a gene: 6. This CDR3 reads CASRRDYHNEQFF. As DNA, the CDR3 is TGTGCCAGCCGGCGGGACTACCACAATGAGCAGTTCTTC.

CDR3 amino acids: CASSYPPGDNQPQHF. The CDR3 DNA sequence: TGTGCCAGCAGTTACCCACCCGGGGACAATCAGCCCCAGCATTTT. The chain combines TRBV6-5 with TRBJ1-5; D is unresolved. The CDR3 has 15 residues. Germline loops: CDR1 MNHEY, CDR2 SVGAGI. Between the trimmed V and J ends, which lost 2 bases and 3 bases, there was a span of 11 bases.

This clone was seen a handful of times. The gene calls are TRBV27 and TRBJ2-1, with D uncertain. Trimming took 0 bases from V and 7 from J, leaving 4 bases between them. The CDR3 length is 12 residues. Germline lookup yields CDR1 MNHEY and CDR2 SMNVEV (reference sequence). The CDR3 region is CASSLSGNEQFF. In DNA, the CDR3 is TGTGCCAGCAGTTTATCCGGGAATGAGCAGTTCTTC.

The chain couples TRBV30 to TRBJ2-7; 14 nucleotides match TRBD2. Germline CDR1 is GTSNPN and CDR2 is SVGIG (reference sequence). This CDR3 is built from 15 residues. J was trimmed by 7 bases and V by 2 bases; bases with no gene match: 7. The CDR3 bases are TGTGCCTGGAGTACGGGGACTAGCGGGAGACGGGAGCAGTACTTC. The encoded protein is CAWSTGTSGRREQYF.

V is TRBV30 and J is TRBJ2-1; 8 nucleotides line up with TRBD2. The germline CDR1 and CDR2 sequences are GTSNPN and SVGIG (reference sequence). The CDR3 loop spans 14 amino acids. Trimming at V came to 4 bases and at J to 9 bases, leaving 11 bases not matched to a gene. The CDR3 bases are TGTGCCTGGAAAGATAGCGGGGCGCCCAGTGAGCAGTTCTTC. Protein: CAWKDSGAPSEQFF.

The chain uses TRBV6-1 and TRBJ1-5; D might be TRBD1 (5 bases). Trimming stripped 2 bases from V and 2 bases from J, with 10 bases between. The CDR3 sequence is 15 residues long. Per germline, CDR1 MNHNS and CDR2 SASEGT. In DNA, the CDR3 is TGTGCCAGCAGTGAAAGTATCAGGGGCAATCAGCCCCAGCATTTT. It codes for CASSESIRGNQPQHF.

The J gene is TRBJ1-6, the V gene TRBV7-8, with D maybe TRBD1 (5 bases). Per the germline V gene, CDR1 is SGHVS and CDR2 is FQNEAQ. Trimming shortened V by 5 bases and J by 10 bases, and 9 bases separated the two germline ends. CDR3 length: 12 residues. The CDR3 loop is CASSLGGSPLHF. The CDR3 nucleotides are TGTGCCAGCAGCCTTGGGGGGTCACCCCTCCACTTT.

This sequence joins TRBV4-3 and TRBJ2-2; possibly TRBD1 for D (6 bases). The CDR3 covers 15 residues. Per germline, CDR1 LGHNA and CDR2 YSLEER. With 3 bases removed from V and 0 bases from J, the gap between germline ends came to 8 bases. DNA of the CDR3: TGCGCCAGCAGCCACAGGGGCACGAACACCGGGGAGCTGTTTTTT. This sequence encodes CASSHRGTNTGELFF.

In this sample, this clone turned up a few times. The chain recombines TRBV4-1 with TRBJ2-2, with 7 bases that match TRBD1. The CDR3 length is 14 residues. J gave up 4 bases and V 2 bases, and 1 base lay outside the gene matches. Germline V CDR1 and CDR2: MGHRA, YSYEKL. The CDR3 protein is CASSQTGATGELFF. The CDR3 region has the DNA TGCGCCAGCAGCCAAACAGGGGCCACCGGGGAGCTGTTTTTT.

V and J are TRBV6-1 and TRBJ2-3, with 10 bases aligning to TRBD2. The CDR3 loop spans 13 amino acids. J gave up 11 bases and V 0 bases, and 2 bases lay outside the gene matches. Germline assignment: CDR1 MNHNS and CDR2 SASEGT. CDR3 coding DNA: TGTGCCAGCAGTGAAGCACTAGCGGGGTGGCAGTATTTT. It is translated as CASSEALAGWQYF.

The V and J genes are TRBV5-5 and TRBJ1-5, with TRBD1 identical over 8 bases. Trimming at V came to 0 bases and at J to 0 bases, leaving 5 bases not matched to a gene. The CDR3 consists of 17 residues. CDR1 and CDR2 from the germline V gene are SGHKS and YYEKEE (reference sequence). In nucleotides, the CDR3 is TGTGCCAGCAGCTTGGGGACAGGGTCATATAGCAATCAGCCCCAGCATTTT. It is translated as CASSLGTGSYSNQPQHF.

The chain is built from TRBV7-2 and TRBJ1-2; 9 nucleotides agree with TRBD1. This CDR3 contains 12 residues. V dropped 7 bases and J dropped 5; count of bases not matched to a gene: 2. Per the germline V gene, CDR1 is SGHTA and CDR2 is FQGNSA. The CDR3, as DNA: TGTGCCAGCACCGGACAGGGGTATGGCTACACCTTC. Translating gives CASTGQGYGYTF.

The rearrangement joins TRBV12-5 to TRBJ2-7; D is perhaps TRBD2 (6 bases). Trimming removed 0 bases from V and 3 bases from J, with 15 bases in between. Germline V gene data show CDR1 as LGHNT and CDR2 as FRNRAP. The CDR3 is made up of 16 amino acids. The CDR3 DNA follows: TGTGCTAGTGGTTTGGTACTCGGAGGGCCGAACTACGAGCAGTACTTC. It translates to CASGLVLGGPNYEQYF.

V gene TRBV30 combines with J gene TRBJ1-5; a possible D gene is TRBD1 (5 bases). Per the germline V gene, CDR1 is GTSNPN and CDR2 is SVGIG (reference sequence). V was cut by 1 base and J by 1 base, with 8 bases left in between. The CDR3 is 14 residues long. The chain's CDR3 is CAWSGQGSNQPQHF. The CDR3 DNA sequence: TGTGCCTGGAGTGGGCAGGGAAGCAATCAGCCCCAGCATTTT.

In this sample, this clone turned up a few times. V is TRBV7-7 and J is TRBJ1-4; no clear D. V dropped 5 bases and J dropped 5 bases, with 12 bases sitting between them. This CDR3 is built from 14 residues. CDR1 and CDR2 (germline): SSHAT, FNYEAQ (reference sequence). CDR3 DNA sequence: TGTGCCAGCAGCCCGGGAAGAGGGAATGAAAAACTGTTTTTT. Translation: CASSPGRGNEKLFF.

This sequence joins TRBV30 and TRBJ1-1; D gene uncertain. CDR3 size: 12 residues. With 4 bases removed from V and 6 bases from J, the gap between germline ends came to 12 bases. CDR1 GTSNPN and CDR2 SVGIG come from the germline V gene (reference sequence). CDR3 DNA sequence: TGTGCCTGGAAGAGAGGGCCCCCTGAAGCTTTCTTT. This codes for CAWKRGPPEAFF.

This clone was counted a few times. The chain couples TRBV5-6 to TRBJ2-7; weak D call: TRBD1 (6 bases). Trimming pared 3 bases from V and 3 bases from J, leaving 19 bases between. Germline V gives CDR1 SGHDT, CDR2 YYEEEE. The CDR3 has 16 amino acids. CDR3 sequence reads: CASSSFTGTRGYEQYF. The CDR3 DNA follows: TGTGCCAGCAGCTCATTTACCGGGACAAGGGGCTACGAGCAGTACTTC.

This chain links TRBV5-6 with TRBJ2-7, with TRBD2 matching over 8 bases. Germline CDR1 SGHDT, CDR2 YYEEEE. Trimming cost V 4 bases and J 3 bases; bases outside gene matches: 3. This CDR3 has 13 residues. CDR3 residues: CASSVGTSYEQYF. The CDR3 DNA follows: TGTGCCAGCAGCGTCGGGACTAGCTACGAGCAGTACTTC.

In DNA, the CDR3 is TGTGCCAGCAGCTTAGCGTTGGGTAGCGGGACACTTGGGGGAGAGACCCAGTACTTC. Residues: CASSLALGSGTLGGETQYF. The chain is built from TRBV7-9 and TRBJ2-5, with 8 bases matching TRBD2. J lost 4 bases, V lost 0 bases, and 16 bases had no gene match. The CDR3 has 19 amino acids. The germline gives CDR1 SEHNR, CDR2 FQNEAQ (reference sequence).

The J gene is TRBJ2-1, the V gene TRBV24-1, with 10 nucleotides matching TRBD2. Losses at the gene ends were 3 bases for V and 7 bases for J; bases not matched to a gene: 5. CDR3 length: 15 amino acids. Germline CDR1 is KGHDR and CDR2 is SFDVKD. The CDR3 nucleotides read TGTGCCACCAGTGATAGCGGGAGGGCCAGGAATGAGCAGTTCTTC. Amino acid sequence: CATSDSGRARNEQFF.

This clone has only one observation. V is TRBV4-1 and J is TRBJ2-7, with D tentatively TRBD1 (6 bases). V gave up 0 bases and J gave up 2 bases, with 17 bases separating them. Germline V gene sequence: CDR1 MGHRA, CDR2 YSYEKL. The CDR3 spans 17 residues. The CDR3 spells CASSQDHPDRPPYEQYF. CDR3 in DNA: TGCGCCAGCAGCCAAGACCATCCCGACAGGCCACCCTACGAGCAGTACTTC.

The chain employs TRBV19 and TRBJ2-1, with 10 nucleotides matching TRBD2. This CDR3 region has 15 residues. Per germline, CDR1 LNHDA and CDR2 SQIVND (reference sequence). V was pared by 6 bases and J by 2 bases, with 4 bases of the junction left unmatched. As DNA, the CDR3 is TGTGCCAGTAGGCAGCTAGCGGGGGCCTACAATGAGCAGTTCTTC. Translation: CASRQLAGAYNEQFF.

The chain has TRBV3-1 (or the pseudogene TRBV3-2) and TRBJ2-1; TRBD1 agrees at 7 bases. After removal of 4 bases from V and 7 bases from J, the junction contained 7 bases not matched to a gene. Germline CDR1 reads LGHDT; CDR2 reads YNNKEL (reference sequence). The CDR3 is 14 amino acids. The CDR3 DNA sequence: TGTGCCAGCAGCCCCCGGACAGGTTTAAATGAGCAGTTCTTC. This encodes CASSPRTGLNEQFF.

This chain uses TRBV4-2 with TRBJ1-6, with a possible D match to TRBD1 (6 bases). V lost 3 bases and J lost 6, with 12 bases in between. The CDR3 is made up of 15 amino acids. Germline V lookup: CDR1 LGHNA, CDR2 YNFKEQ. For the CDR3, the DNA is TGTGCCAGCAGCCAGGAGGACAGAAGTAATTCACCCCTCCACTTT. Translating it yields CASSQEDRSNSPLHF.

The V and J genes are TRBV6-5 and TRBJ1-5; a possible D gene is TRBD1 (5 bases). Trimming pared 7 bases from V and 9 bases from J, leaving 16 bases between. The germline V gene encodes CDR1 MNHEY and CDR2 SVGAGI. The CDR3 runs 13 residues. CDR3 loop: CASMVAGNRPQHF. CDR3 DNA: TGTGCCAGCATGGTGGCAGGGAACCGGCCCCAGCATTTT.

This chain joins TRBV28 and TRBJ1-5; D remains ambiguous. From germline, CDR1 is MDHEN and CDR2 SYDVKM. V lost 7 bases, J lost 0 bases, and 4 bases lay in between. The length of the CDR3 is 12 residues. The chain's CDR3 is CASTISNQPQHF. The CDR3 bases are TGTGCCAGCACCATTAGCAATCAGCCCCAGCATTTT.

The V gene is TRBV3-1 (or the pseudogene TRBV3-2), the J gene TRBJ1-6; D is possibly TRBD1 (5 bases). This CDR3 is 15 amino acids long. Germline V gene sequence: CDR1 LGHDT, CDR2 YNNKEL (reference sequence). V shed 3 bases and J shed 6 bases, with 12 bases lying between them. This chain's CDR3 is CASSQLGLSNSPLHF. CDR3 nucleotides: TGTGCCAGCAGCCAGCTGGGGCTTAGTAATTCACCCCTCCACTTT.